This record looks at one TCR beta chain sequence and its context. The data were obtained in a study of T cells in tuberculosis. As for the study in general: CD1B tetramers identified T cells specific for mycobacterial lipid GMM.

Thawed, overnight-rested PBMC were stained with GMM-loaded CD1B tetramer, viability dye and anti-CD3, then sorted. The lipid loaded on the CD1B tetramers was C32 glucose monomycolate from Rhodococcus equi. Tetramer-negative cells, 90,000 to 100,000 per donor, were also sorted. TCRdb's copy holds only in-frame clones and misses some; the assay was immunoSEQ multiplex PCR. Of some 90,000 clones listed, approximately 90% are singletons. The V end lost 6 bases, the J end lost 1 base, and 11 bases lay between the germline ends. CDR1 and CDR2 from the germline V gene are MNHEY and SVGAGI. The CDR3 length is 14 residues.

The J gene is TRBJ2-3, the V gene TRBV6-5, with D unresolved. Sequencing was carried out using CD1b-GMM tetramer-negative cells sorted from PBMCs. This sequence originates from an adult woman with latent tuberculosis. CDR3 bases: TGTGCCAGCAGCCCGTCGGGTCGCACAGATACGCAGTATTTT. Translation: CASSPSGRTDTQYF.